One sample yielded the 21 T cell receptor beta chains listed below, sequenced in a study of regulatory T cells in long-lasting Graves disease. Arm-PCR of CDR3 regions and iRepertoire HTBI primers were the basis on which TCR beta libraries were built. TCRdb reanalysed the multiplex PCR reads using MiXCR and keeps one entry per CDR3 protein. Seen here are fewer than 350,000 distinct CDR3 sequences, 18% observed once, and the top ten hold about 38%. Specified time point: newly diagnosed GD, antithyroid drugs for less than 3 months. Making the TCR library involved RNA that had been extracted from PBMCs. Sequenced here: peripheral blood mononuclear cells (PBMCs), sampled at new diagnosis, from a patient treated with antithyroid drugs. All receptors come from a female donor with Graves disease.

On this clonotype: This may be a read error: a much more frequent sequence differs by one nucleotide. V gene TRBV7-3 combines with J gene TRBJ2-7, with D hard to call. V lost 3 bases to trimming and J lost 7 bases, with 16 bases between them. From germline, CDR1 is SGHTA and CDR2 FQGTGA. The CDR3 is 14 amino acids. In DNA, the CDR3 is TGTGCCAGCAGCTTTGGTTCCAGAAACAATGAGCAGTACTTC. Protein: CASSFGSRNNEQYF. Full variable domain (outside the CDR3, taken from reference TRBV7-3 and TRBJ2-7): GAGVSQTPSNKVTEKGKYVELRCDPISGHTALYWYRQSLGQGPEFLIYFQGTGAADDSGLPNDRFFAVRPEGSVSTLKIQRTERGDSAVYLCASSFGSRNNEQYFGPGTRLTVT.

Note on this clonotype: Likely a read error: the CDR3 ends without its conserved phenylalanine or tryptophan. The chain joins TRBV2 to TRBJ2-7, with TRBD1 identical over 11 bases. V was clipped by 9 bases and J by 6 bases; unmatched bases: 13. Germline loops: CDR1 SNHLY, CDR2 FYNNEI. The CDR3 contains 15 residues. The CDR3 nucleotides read TGTGCCAGGGAGTTGAATGGACAGGGGGCGGCCGAGCAGTACCTC. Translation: CARELNGQGAAEQYL.

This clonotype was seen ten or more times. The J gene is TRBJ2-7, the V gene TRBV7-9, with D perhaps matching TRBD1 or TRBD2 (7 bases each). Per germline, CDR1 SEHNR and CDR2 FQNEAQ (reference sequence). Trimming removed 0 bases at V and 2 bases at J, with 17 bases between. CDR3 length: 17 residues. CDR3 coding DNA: TGTGCCAGCAGCTTAGCGGGACAGCGGGACGGAACCTACGAGCAGTACTTC. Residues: CASSLAGQRDGTYEQYF.

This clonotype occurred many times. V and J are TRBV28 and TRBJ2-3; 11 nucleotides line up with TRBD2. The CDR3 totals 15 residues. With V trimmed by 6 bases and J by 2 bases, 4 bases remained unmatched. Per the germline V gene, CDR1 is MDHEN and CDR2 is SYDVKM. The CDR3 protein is CASSLAGGHTDTQYF. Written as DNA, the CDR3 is TGTGCCAGCAGCCTAGCGGGAGGCCACACAGATACGCAGTATTTT.

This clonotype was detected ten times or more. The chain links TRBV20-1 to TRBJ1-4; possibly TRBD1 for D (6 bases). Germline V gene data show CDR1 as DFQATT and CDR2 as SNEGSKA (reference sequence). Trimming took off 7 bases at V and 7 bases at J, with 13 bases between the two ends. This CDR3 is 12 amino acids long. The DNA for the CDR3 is TGCAGTGGAGGGACAAGTCGTGAAAAACTGTTTTTT. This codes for CSGGTSREKLFF.

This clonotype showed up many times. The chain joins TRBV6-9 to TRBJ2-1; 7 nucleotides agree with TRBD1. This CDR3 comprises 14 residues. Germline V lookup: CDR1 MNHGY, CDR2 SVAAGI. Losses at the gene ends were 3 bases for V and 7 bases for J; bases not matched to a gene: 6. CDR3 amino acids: CASSYSGTANEQFF. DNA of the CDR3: TGTGCCAGCAGTTACTCTGGGACAGCAAATGAGCAGTTCTTC.

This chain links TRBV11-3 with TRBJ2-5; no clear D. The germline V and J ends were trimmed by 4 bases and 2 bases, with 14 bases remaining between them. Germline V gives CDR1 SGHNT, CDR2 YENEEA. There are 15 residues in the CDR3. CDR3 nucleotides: TGTGCCAGCAGCTCGCCGTATAGGTATCAAGAGACCCAGTACTTC. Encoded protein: CASSSPYRYQETQYF.

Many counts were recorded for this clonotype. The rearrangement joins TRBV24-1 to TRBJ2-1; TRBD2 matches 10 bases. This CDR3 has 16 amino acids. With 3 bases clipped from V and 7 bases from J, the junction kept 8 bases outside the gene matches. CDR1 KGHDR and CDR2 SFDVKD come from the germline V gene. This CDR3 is CATSDPSGRRGNEQFF. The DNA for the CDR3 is TGTGCCACCAGTGATCCTAGCGGGAGACGGGGGAATGAGCAGTTCTTC.

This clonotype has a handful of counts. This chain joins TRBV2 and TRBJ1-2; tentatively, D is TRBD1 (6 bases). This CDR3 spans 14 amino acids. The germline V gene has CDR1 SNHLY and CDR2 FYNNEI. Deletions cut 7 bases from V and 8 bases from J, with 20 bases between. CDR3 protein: CASIIQGPHSGYTF. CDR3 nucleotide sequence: TGTGCCAGCATTATTCAGGGGCCACATTCAGGCTACACCTTC.

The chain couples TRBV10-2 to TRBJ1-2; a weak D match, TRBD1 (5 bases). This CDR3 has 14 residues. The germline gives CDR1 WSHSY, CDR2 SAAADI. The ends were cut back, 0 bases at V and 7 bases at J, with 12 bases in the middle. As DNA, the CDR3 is TGCGCCAGCAGTGAGTCGATTAAGGGGTCTGGCTACACCTTC. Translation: CASSESIKGSGYTF.

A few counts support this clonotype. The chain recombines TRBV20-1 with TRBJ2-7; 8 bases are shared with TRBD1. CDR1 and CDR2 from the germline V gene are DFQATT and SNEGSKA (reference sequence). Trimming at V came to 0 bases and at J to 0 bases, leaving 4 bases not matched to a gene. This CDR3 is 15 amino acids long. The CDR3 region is CSARDPGTGSYEQYF. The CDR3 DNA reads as TGCAGTGCTAGAGACCCCGGGACAGGCTCCTACGAGCAGTACTTC.

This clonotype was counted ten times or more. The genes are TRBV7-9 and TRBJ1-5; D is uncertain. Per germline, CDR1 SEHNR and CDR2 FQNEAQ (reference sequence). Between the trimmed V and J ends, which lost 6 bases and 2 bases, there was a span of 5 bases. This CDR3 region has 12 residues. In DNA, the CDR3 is TGTGCCAGCAGTTTGGGCAATCAGCCCCAGCATTTT. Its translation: CASSLGNQPQHF.

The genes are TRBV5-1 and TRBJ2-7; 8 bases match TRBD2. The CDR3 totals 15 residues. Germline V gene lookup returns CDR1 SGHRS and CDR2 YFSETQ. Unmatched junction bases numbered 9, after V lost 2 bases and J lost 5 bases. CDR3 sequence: CASSFHSGGPDEQYF. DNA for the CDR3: TGCGCCAGCAGCTTTCATTCGGGAGGGCCCGACGAGCAGTACTTC.

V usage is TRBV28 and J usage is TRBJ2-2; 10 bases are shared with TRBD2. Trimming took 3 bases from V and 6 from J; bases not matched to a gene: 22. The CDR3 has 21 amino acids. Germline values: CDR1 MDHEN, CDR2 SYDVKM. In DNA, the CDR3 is TGTGCCAGCAGTTTTTACGATGGGACTAGCGCCACGAGGATGGACGCCGGGGAGCTGTTTTTT. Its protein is CASSFYDGTSATRMDAGELFF.

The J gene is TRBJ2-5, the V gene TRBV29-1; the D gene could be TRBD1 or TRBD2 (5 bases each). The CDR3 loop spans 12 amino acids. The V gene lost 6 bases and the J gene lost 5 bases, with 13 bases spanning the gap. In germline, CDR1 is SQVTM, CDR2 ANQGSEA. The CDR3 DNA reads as TGCAGCGTGGGGGTCAGTGCGGAGACCCAGTACTTC. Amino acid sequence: CSVGVSAETQYF.

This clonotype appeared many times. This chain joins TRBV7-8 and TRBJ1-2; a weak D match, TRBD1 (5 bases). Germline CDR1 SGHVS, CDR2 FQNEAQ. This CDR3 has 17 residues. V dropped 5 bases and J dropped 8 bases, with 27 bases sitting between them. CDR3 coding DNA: TGTGCCAGCAGCCCGGGATGGGTGGAGACAGCCCAGGAAGGCTACACCTTC. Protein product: CASSPGWVETAQEGYTF. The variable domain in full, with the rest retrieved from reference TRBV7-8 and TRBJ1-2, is GAGVSQSPRYKVAKRGQDVALRCDPISGHVSLFWYQQALGQGPEFLTYFQNEAQLDKSGLPSDRFFAERPEGSVSTLKIQRTQQEDSAVYLCASSPGWVETAQEGYTFGSGTRLTVV.

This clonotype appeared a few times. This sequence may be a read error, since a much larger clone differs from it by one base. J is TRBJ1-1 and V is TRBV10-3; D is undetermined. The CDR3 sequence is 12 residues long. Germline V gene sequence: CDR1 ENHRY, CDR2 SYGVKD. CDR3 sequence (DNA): TGTGCCATCATGGGGTCGAACACTGAAGCTTCCTTT. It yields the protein CAIMGSNTEASF.

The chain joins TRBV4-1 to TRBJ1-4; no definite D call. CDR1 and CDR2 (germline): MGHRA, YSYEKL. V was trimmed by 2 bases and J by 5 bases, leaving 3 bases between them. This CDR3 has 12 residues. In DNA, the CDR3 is TGCGCCAGCAGCCAACAGAATGAAAAACTGTTTTTT. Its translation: CASSQQNEKLFF.

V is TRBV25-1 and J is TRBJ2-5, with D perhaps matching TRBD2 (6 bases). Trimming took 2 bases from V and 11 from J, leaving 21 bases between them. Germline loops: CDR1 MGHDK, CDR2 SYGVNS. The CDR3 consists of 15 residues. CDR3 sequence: CASSEGAELWGTQYF. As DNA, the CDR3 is TGTGCCAGCAGTGAAGGAGCAGAACTTTGGGGGACTCAGTACTTC.

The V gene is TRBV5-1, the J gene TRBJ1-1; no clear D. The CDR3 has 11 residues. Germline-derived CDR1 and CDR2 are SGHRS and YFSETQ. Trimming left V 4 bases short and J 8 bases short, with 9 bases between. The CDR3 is CASSQSTEAFF. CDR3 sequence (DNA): TGCGCCAGCAGCCAGTCTACAGAAGCTTTCTTT.

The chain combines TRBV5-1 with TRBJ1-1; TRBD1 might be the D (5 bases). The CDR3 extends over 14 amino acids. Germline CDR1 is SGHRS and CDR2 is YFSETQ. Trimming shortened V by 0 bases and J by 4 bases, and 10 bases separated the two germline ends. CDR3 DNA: TGCGCCAGCAGCTTGGCTCAGGGCGGCACTGAAGCTTTCTTT. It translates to CASSLAQGGTEAFF.